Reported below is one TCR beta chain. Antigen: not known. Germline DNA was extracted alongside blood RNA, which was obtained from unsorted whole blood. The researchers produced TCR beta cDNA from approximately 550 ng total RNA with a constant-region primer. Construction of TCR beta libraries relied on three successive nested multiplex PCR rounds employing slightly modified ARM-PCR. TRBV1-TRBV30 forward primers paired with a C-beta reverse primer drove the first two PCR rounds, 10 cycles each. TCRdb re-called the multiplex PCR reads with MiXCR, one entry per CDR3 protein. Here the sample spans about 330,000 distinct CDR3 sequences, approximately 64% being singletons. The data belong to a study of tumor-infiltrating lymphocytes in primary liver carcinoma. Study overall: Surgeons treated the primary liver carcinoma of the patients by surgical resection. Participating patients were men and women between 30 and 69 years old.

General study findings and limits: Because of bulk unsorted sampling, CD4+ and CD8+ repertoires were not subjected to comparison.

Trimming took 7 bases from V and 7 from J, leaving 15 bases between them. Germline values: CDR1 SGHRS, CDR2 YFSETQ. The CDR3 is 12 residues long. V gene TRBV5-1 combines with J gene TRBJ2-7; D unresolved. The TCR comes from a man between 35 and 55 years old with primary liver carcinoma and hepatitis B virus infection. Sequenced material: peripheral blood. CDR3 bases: TGCGCCAGCGGAGACTGTCCTCATGAGCAGTACTTC. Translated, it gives CASGDCPHEQYF.